The clone carrying this T cell receptor beta chain came up many times. Its antigen is not known. CDR1 is SGHDT and CDR2 is YYEEEE in the germline V gene. V was pared by 4 bases and J by 2 bases, with 11 bases of the junction left unmatched. The CDR3 runs 16 residues. This entry belongs to a study of human T cells and chemical hapten exposure. TCRdb itself ran the RACE reads through MiXCR, one entry per CDR3 protein. The sample shows 70,000 to 90,000 distinct CDR3 sequences, 10% of them seen only once. Study-wide points: TCRs exceeding 1 in 1000 frequency stayed unchanged with DPC sensitization. As patch test score rose, PT1 expanded TCR counts tended to rise as well.

As for time point: patch test 2, 6 weeks after DPC sensitization. Treatment reported: therapeutic diphenylcyclopropenone sensitization with weekly scalp DPC. This chain connects TRBV5-6 to TRBJ2-5; 7 bases line up with TRBD1. The receptor's source is a woman in her forties or fifties with alopecia areata. Some clones in this sample may be carry-over from other donors' samples. The source material was whole blood, sampled in connection with sensitization to the hapten diphenylcyclopropenone (DPC). In DNA form, the CDR3 reads TGTGCCAGCAGCCTCAGACAGGGCCGGATACAAGAGACCCAGTACTTC. Protein product: CASSLRQGRIQETQYF.